One sample yielded the 21 T cell receptor beta chains listed below, sequenced in a study of T cell clonality in common variable immunodeficiency. Measured with immunoSEQ multiplex PCR; TCRdb has only the in-frame clones, and not every one. The data show about 47,000 clones, with none appearing a single time. Source material: peripheral blood mononuclear cells. The source is a person aged 18 to 75 in good health.

There are many counts of this clone. The CDR3 end is not reached by the read, which stops 3 residues before it; the germline J gene fills it in. The chain links TRBV30 to TRBJ1-6; possibly TRBD1 for D (6 bases). The V gene's germline CDR1 is GTSNPN and CDR2 SVGIG (reference sequence). The CDR3 runs to 13 residues. With 5 bases removed from V and 5 bases from J, the gap between germline ends came to 10 bases. CDR3 DNA, as far as it was read: TGTGCCTGGCAACAGGGTGATAATTCACCC. Protein sequence: CAWQQGDNSP. The CDR3 reads in full as CAWQQGDNSPLHF.

This clone was observed many times. Read data end 3 residues before the CDR3 end; the end is taken from the germline J gene. The genes are TRBV19 and TRBJ2-1; 9 bases map to TRBD2. CDR3 length equals 15 residues. Unmatched junction bases numbered 11, after V lost 8 bases and J lost 6 bases. Germline loops: CDR1 LNHDA, CDR2 SQIVND (reference sequence). CDR3 DNA, as far as it was read: TGTGCCAGTTCCGAGGATAGCGGGGGACCCAATGAG. This encodes CASSEDSGGPNE. The full CDR3 protein reads CASSEDSGGPNEQFF.

In its sample, this clone was seen many times. The read halts 3 residues ahead of the CDR3 end, with the missing end drawn from the germline J gene. V gene TRBV5-1 combines with J gene TRBJ1-1, with D tentatively TRBD1 (6 bases). CDR3 length equals 14 residues. Germline CDR1 is SGHRS and CDR2 is YFSETQ. Trimming took 2 bases from V and 0 from J, leaving 8 bases between them. The sequenced CDR3 bases are TGCGCCAGCAGCTTCGGACAGTTGAACACTGAA. This codes for CASSFGQLNTE. The full CDR3 protein reads CASSFGQLNTEAFF.

This clone was observed a few times. The read stops 3 residues short of the end of the CDR3; the missing end is completed from the germline J gene. The chain couples TRBV19 to TRBJ1-2; 7 bases agree with TRBD1. The CDR3 sequence is 16 residues long. Looked up from germline, CDR1 is LNHDA and CDR2 is SQIVND (reference sequence). The CDR3 DNA, read in part, is TGTGCCAGTAGTCACATCGGTGACAGGGCCACGAGGGGC. This sequence encodes CASSHIGDRATRG. From start to end, the CDR3 is CASSHIGDRATRGYTF.

Ten or more counts support this clone. The CDR3 protein is CASAGTRLSDTQYF. The part of the CDR3 DNA that was read is TGTGCCAGTGCCGGGACTAGACTTTCAGATACG. The chain joins TRBV19 to TRBJ2-3, with 8 bases fitting TRBD2. The read terminates 3 residues before the CDR3 end, so the remaining end is supplied by the germline J gene. CDR1 and CDR2 from the germline V gene are LNHDA and SQIVND (reference sequence). This CDR3 has 14 residues. J was trimmed by 4 bases and V by 8 bases; bases with no gene match: 8.

Ten or more counts support this clone. The read gets to within 3 residues of the CDR3 end, and the germline J gene fills in the rest. V is TRBV30 and J is TRBJ2-3; a weak D match, TRBD1 (5 bases). The ends were cut back, 2 bases at V and 4 bases at J, with 10 bases in the middle. The CDR3 consists of 13 residues. Germline V lookup: CDR1 GTSNPN, CDR2 SVGIG (reference sequence). The sequenced CDR3 bases are TGTGCCTGGAGTCTTGGGGCCCCAGATACG. Protein product: CAWSLGAPDT. From start to end, the CDR3 is CAWSLGAPDTQYF.

About this clone itself: This may be a read error, as it is one base from a much larger clone. The CDR3 end lies 3 residues beyond the end of the read and is filled in from the germline J gene. The V call is TRBV6-1, the J call TRBJ2-3; possible D gene TRBD1, 6 bases. The CDR3 spans 14 residues. The germline V gene encodes CDR1 MNHNS and CDR2 SASEGT. The CDR3 DNA, read in part, is TGTGCCAGCAGTGTGTCAGGGGTCAATCAGCCG. Amino acid sequence: CASSVSGVNQP. The full CDR3 protein is CASSVSGVNQPQYF.

Regarding this clone: The CDR3 extends 3 residues past the end of the read, so its final part is completed from the germline J gene. The V and J genes are TRBV6-2 or TRBV6-3 and TRBJ2-5; a weak D match, TRBD1 (7 bases). V lost 4 bases, J lost 4 bases, and 13 bases lay in between. Germline CDR1 and CDR2: MNHEY and SVGEGT. The CDR3 consists of 14 residues. The CDR3 loop reads CASSSSGGPETQYF. CDR3 bases read: TGTGCCAGCAGTTCATCAGGGGGGCCAGAGACC.

Comment on this clone: The CDR3 end lies 3 residues beyond the end of the read and is filled in from the germline J gene. The V and J genes are TRBV5-1 and TRBJ2-7; 14 bases are shared with TRBD2. V lost 4 bases, J lost 2 bases, and 8 bases stayed unmatched. This CDR3 has 17 residues. Germline lookup yields CDR1 SGHRS and CDR2 YFSETQ. Incomplete CDR3 DNA: TGCGCCAGCAGCCCGGGACTAGCGGGAGTCCCAACCTACGAG. It specifies CASSPGLAGVPTYE. The whole CDR3 region reads CASSPGLAGVPTYEQYF.

In this sample, this clone turned up many times. The CDR3 extends 3 residues past the end of the read, so its final part is completed from the germline J gene. The V and J genes are TRBV7-3 and TRBJ2-5; 8 bases fit TRBD1. CDR3 length: 14 residues. J lost 2 bases, V lost 5 bases, and 4 bases had no gene match. The germline V gene encodes CDR1 SGHTA and CDR2 FQGTGA. Partial CDR3 DNA: TGTGCCAGCAGCCCAGGGGGCAGACAAGAGACC. Translating gives CASSPGGRQET. The entire CDR3 is CASSPGGRQETQYF.

This clone was recorded many times. The read ends 3 residues shy of where the CDR3 ends; the end is completed using the germline J gene. The chain links TRBV6-1 to TRBJ2-5, with D possibly being TRBD1 or TRBD2 (5 bases each). The CDR3 spans 13 residues. V lost 3 bases, J lost 5 bases, and 10 bases lay in between. The germline V gene has CDR1 MNHNS and CDR2 SASEGT. CDR3 bases read: TGTGCCAGCAGTGAGAGAGGGGTCGAGACC. Its translation is CASSERGVET. From start to end, the CDR3 is CASSERGVETQYF.

The sample holds many counts of this clone. The CDR3 end lies 3 residues beyond the end of the read and is filled in from the germline J gene. V gene TRBV20-1 combines with J gene TRBJ2-7; D uncertain. Per germline, CDR1 DFQATT and CDR2 SNEGSKA (reference sequence). The V end lost 6 bases, the J end lost 4 bases, and 10 bases lay between the germline ends. This CDR3 is 11 amino acids long. The CDR3 loop is CSATTPYEQYF. Incomplete CDR3 DNA: TGCAGTGCCACAACCCCTTACGAG.

This clone was detected ten times or more. The read terminates 3 residues ahead of where the CDR3 ends, so the germline J gene completes it. The J gene is TRBJ2-3, the V gene TRBV2; TRBD1 might be the D (6 bases). The CDR3 loop spans 15 amino acids. V was clipped by 7 bases and J by 1 base, with 15 bases between them. The V gene's germline CDR1 is SNHLY and CDR2 FYNNEI. This CDR3 reads CASTDSTFGTDTQYF. CDR3 bases read: TGTGCCAGCACGGACAGTACTTTTGGCACAGATACG.

This clone appeared many times. The missing CDR3 end, 3 residues past where the read stops, is filled in from the germline J gene. The genes are TRBV7-2 and TRBJ2-3, with 9 bases fitting TRBD2. This CDR3 contains 14 residues. Germline V gene data show CDR1 as SGHTA and CDR2 as FQGNSA. J was trimmed by 2 bases and V by 5 bases; bases with no gene match: 2. CDR3: CASSEGLATDTQYF. CDR3 bases read: TGTGCCAGCAGCGAGGGACTAGCCACAGATACG.

At least ten counts were recorded for this clone. Coverage ceases 3 residues before the CDR3 finishes, and the germline J gene fills in the end. The chain carries TRBV5-1 and TRBJ2-3, with no clear D. Germline V gene lookup returns CDR1 SGHRS and CDR2 YFSETQ. V was cut by 4 bases and J by 2 bases, with 14 bases left in between. The CDR3 totals 15 residues. The chain's CDR3 is CASSQGIVATDTQYF. The sequenced part of the CDR3 DNA is TGCGCCAGCAGCCAAGGTATCGTGGCCACAGATACG.

This clone was counted ten times or more. The CDR3 goes on 3 residues after the read ends, and that part is filled in from the germline J gene. The chain is built from TRBV7-8 and TRBJ2-1; D is unresolved. V lost 5 bases, J lost 9 bases, and 14 bases lay in between. This CDR3 contains 13 residues. CDR1 and CDR2 from the germline V gene are SGHVS and FQNEAQ. The CDR3 DNA, read in part, is TGTGCCAGCAGCGGAAGTTTCGGGTCTGAG. Translated, it gives CASSGSFGSE. The CDR3 as a whole reads CASSGSFGSEQFF.

The sample holds many counts of this clone. Read data end 3 residues before the CDR3 end; the end is taken from the germline J gene. The V and J genes are TRBV20-1 and TRBJ2-3; maybe TRBD2 (6 bases). The V gene lost 5 bases and the J gene lost 5 bases, with 11 bases spanning the gap. This CDR3 has 12 amino acids. Germline-derived CDR1 and CDR2 are DFQATT and SNEGSKA (reference sequence). The CDR3 sequence: CSAGPSEDTQYF. Partial CDR3 DNA: TGCAGTGCTGGCCCTAGCGAAGATACG.

The table lists this clone with many counts. The read finishes 3 residues shy of the CDR3 end, and the germline J gene is used to complete it. The rearrangement joins TRBV2 to TRBJ1-6; 7 bases align to TRBD1. This CDR3 is 15 amino acids long. The germline gives CDR1 SNHLY, CDR2 FYNNEI. Unmatched junction bases numbered 7, after V lost 1 base and J lost 10 bases. The CDR3 DNA, read in part, is TGTGCCAGCAGTGAAGAAAGGGGGCTAAGGTCACCC. Translated: CASSEERGLRSP. From start to end, the CDR3 is CASSEERGLRSPLHF. The variable domain in full, completed from reference TRBV2 and TRBJ1-6, reads EPEVTQTPSHQVTQMGQEVILRCVPISNHLYFYWYRQILGQKVEFLVSFYNNEISEKSEIFDDQFSVERPDGSNFTLKIRSTKLEDSAMYFCASSEERGLRSPLHFGNGTRLTVT.

Ten or more counts support this clone. Read sequence stops 3 residues before the CDR3 end, and the germline J gene provides the missing end. The chain combines TRBV6-1 with TRBJ1-2; TRBD1 agrees at 7 bases. J gave up 0 bases and V 4 bases, and 5 bases lay outside the gene matches. Germline lookup yields CDR1 MNHNS and CDR2 SASEGT. This CDR3 has 15 amino acids. CDR3 DNA (partial): TGTGCCAGCAGTGCAAACAGGGGAGCTAACTATGGC. This encodes CASSANRGANYG. The complete CDR3 protein is CASSANRGANYGYTF.

Ten or more counts support this clone. Coverage ceases 3 residues before the CDR3 finishes, and the germline J gene fills in the end. The chain joins TRBV7-3 to TRBJ2-3; 8 positions agree with TRBD2. V shed 2 bases, J shed 5 bases, and the junction held 6 bases outside the gene matches. The CDR3 contains 15 residues. The germline V gene has CDR1 SGHTA and CDR2 FQGTGA. The CDR3: CASSLGLAGIDTQYF. Partial CDR3 DNA: TGTGCCAGCAGCTTAGGACTAGCTGGGATAGATACG.

Ten or more counts support this clone. CDR3 DNA, as far as it was read: TGTGCCAGCAGCCGTCCGACTGCTGGAATGTCCTACGAG. This gives the protein CASSRPTAGMSYE. The whole CDR3 reads CASSRPTAGMSYEQYF. V gene TRBV6-2 or TRBV6-3 combines with J gene TRBJ2-7; D is unresolved. The CDR3 goes on 3 residues after the read ends, and that part is filled in from the germline J gene. The CDR3 length is 16 residues. V was cut by 6 bases and J by 1 base, with 19 bases left in between. Germline CDR1 and CDR2: MNHEY and SVGEGT.